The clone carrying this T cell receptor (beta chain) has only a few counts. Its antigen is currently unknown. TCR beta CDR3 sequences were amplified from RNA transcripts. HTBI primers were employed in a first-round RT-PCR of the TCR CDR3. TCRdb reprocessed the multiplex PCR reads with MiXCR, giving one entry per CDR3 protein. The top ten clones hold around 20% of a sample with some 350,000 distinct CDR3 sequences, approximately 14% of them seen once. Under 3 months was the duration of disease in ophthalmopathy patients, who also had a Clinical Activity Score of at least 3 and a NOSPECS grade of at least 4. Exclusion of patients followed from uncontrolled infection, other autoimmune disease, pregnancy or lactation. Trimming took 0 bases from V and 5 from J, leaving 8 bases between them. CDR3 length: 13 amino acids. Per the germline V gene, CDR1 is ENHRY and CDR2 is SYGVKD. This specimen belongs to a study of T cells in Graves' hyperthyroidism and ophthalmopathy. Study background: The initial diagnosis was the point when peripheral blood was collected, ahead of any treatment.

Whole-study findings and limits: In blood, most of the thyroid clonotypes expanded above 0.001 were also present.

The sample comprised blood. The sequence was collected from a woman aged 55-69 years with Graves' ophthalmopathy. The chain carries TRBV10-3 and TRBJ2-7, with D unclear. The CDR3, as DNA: TGTGCCATCAGTGAGTCGGTATTCCACGAGCAGTACTTC. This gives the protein CAISESVFHEQYF.